Below, one T cell receptor (beta chain) is given with its context. Original methodology: Amplification with reference gene primers provided the estimates of nucleated cell counts. This table comes from immunoSEQ multiplex PCR, and its TCRdb copy is limited to in-frame clones, with some not included. V, J and clone size are those of that table, while D and trimming were read from the DNA. Altogether about 190,000 clones are present, 80% to 90% being singletons, with the ten largest covering around 2.3%. These data belong to a study of blood T cell repertoires in COVID-19. Study information: COVID-19 samples from acute and convalescent phases originated in the United States, Italy and Spain. T cells, B-cell-depleted T cells, or PBMCs supplied cDNA or gDNA.

Germline CDR1 and CDR2: MNHEY and SMNVEV (reference sequence). This CDR3 spans 14 amino acids. Trimming stripped 4 bases from V and 7 bases from J, with 14 bases between. The specimen sequenced was peripheral blood. This clonotype originated in a man in his sixties or seventies with active or convalescent COVID-19. The J gene is TRBJ2-1, the V gene TRBV27, with D possibly matching TRBD2 (6 bases). The CDR3 region has the DNA TGTGCCAGCAGTTCGGAGGGCCGATGGAATGAGCAGTTCTTC. This translates into CASSSEGRWNEQFF.